This T cell receptor beta chain emerged from a study of T cell repertoires in cytomegalovirus infection. Each CDR3 protein is one row after TCRdb ran MiXCR on the reads. The data hold 250,000 to 300,000 distinct CDR3 sequences, with more than 15% observed a single time. The CDR3 contains 14 residues. Germline V CDR1 and CDR2: DFQATT, SNEGSKA (reference sequence). V lost 0 bases, J lost 7 bases, and 4 bases stayed unmatched. This clonotype was obtained from a human donor in good health (CMV status not recorded). Some clones in this sample may be carry-over from other donors' samples. This chain uses TRBV20-1 with TRBJ1-4; 8 nucleotides agree with TRBD1. Sequenced material: CD8+ T cells from PBMCs. The CDR3 region has the DNA TGCAGTGCTAGAGATGGACAGGGTGTTGAAAAACTGTTTTTT. Protein: CSARDGQGVEKLFF.